Following are 19 T cell receptor beta chains from one sample sequenced in a study of a mutant IDH1 vaccine in newly diagnosed glioma. These receptors have no identified antigens. The repertoire was sequenced with immunoSEQ multiplex PCR; TCRdb's copy has only in-frame clones and lacks some. The sample includes about 94,000 clones, 89% of them seen just once. Time point defined: week 47, end of study. Vaccinated patients received 300 ug of mutant IDH1 20-mer peptide per dose, with topical imiquimod. Source: PBMCs, taken from a glioma patient whose treatment included an IDH1 peptide vaccine. The receptors were gathered from a woman between 45 and 65 years old with glioma.

This chain links TRBV5-4 with TRBJ2-3; D is unresolved. Germline lookup yields CDR1 SGHNT and CDR2 YYREEE (reference sequence). Trimming cost V 0 bases and J 2 bases, with 13 bases left between them. This CDR3 is built from 16 residues. The CDR3 protein is CASSLAAGTYTDTQYF. The CDR3 DNA is TGTGCCAGCAGCTTGGCCGCAGGAACCTACACAGATACGCAGTATTTT.

The chain joins TRBV28 to TRBJ2-1, with 11 bases that match TRBD2. Germline CDR1 is MDHEN and CDR2 is SYDVKM. The CDR3 length is 16 residues. V shed 4 bases, J shed 7 bases, and the junction held 9 bases outside the gene matches. DNA for the CDR3: TGTGCCAGCAGTTCCGGGGGGCTAGCGGGAGGAAATGAGCAGTTCTTC. It is translated as CASSSGGLAGGNEQFF.

Remarks on this clone: The same CDR3 is also encoded by other DNA sequences in this sample. The rearrangement uses TRBV9 and TRBJ1-2; no reliable D call. V gave up 1 base and J gave up 2 bases, with 6 bases separating them. CDR3 length: 13 residues. Per the germline V gene, CDR1 is SGDLS and CDR2 is YYNGEE. The CDR3 loop reads CASSVTENYGYTF. The DNA for the CDR3 is TGTGCCAGCAGCGTAACTGAGAACTATGGCTACACCTTC.

This chain links TRBV14 with TRBJ2-1, with D possibly matching TRBD2 (6 bases). Trimming removed 4 bases from V and 4 bases from J, with 11 bases in between. Germline CDR1 SGHDN, CDR2 FVKESK. The CDR3 spans 14 residues. CDR3 DNA sequence: TGTGCCAGCAGCCTAGCGGCATGGTACAATGAGCAGTTCTTC. Translated: CASSLAAWYNEQFF.

This chain connects TRBV5-6 to TRBJ2-7, with 10 positions matching TRBD1. The junction had 8 bases not matched to a gene; V was cut back by 4 bases and J by 4 bases. Germline values: CDR1 SGHDT, CDR2 YYEEEE. The CDR3 is 15 residues long. This CDR3 reads CASSGAGTGVYEQYF. CDR3 DNA sequence: TGTGCCAGCAGCGGGGCCGGGACAGGGGTATACGAGCAGTACTTC.

The genes are TRBV7-9 and TRBJ2-6; TRBD2 matches at 8 bases. The V gene end was trimmed by 6 bases and the J gene end by 0 bases; junction bases not matched to a gene: 13. CDR3 length equals 19 residues. CDR1 is SEHNR, CDR2 FQNEAQ, per germline (reference sequence). Here the CDR3 DNA reads TGTGCCAGCAGATACCTCGCGGGGGGTTCCTCCTCTGGGGCCAACGTCCTGACTTTC. This encodes CASRYLAGGSSSGANVLTF.

The V and J genes are TRBV2 and TRBJ1-4; no clear D. V was pared by 8 bases and J by 8 bases, with 18 bases between. The CDR3 contains 14 residues. Germline V gene sequence: CDR1 SNHLY, CDR2 FYNNEI. The DNA of the CDR3 is TGTGCCAGCCGACGGTCAGGAGGAGGAGAAAAACTGTTTTTT. This gives the protein CASRRSGGGEKLFF. The entire variable domain, with the rest obtained from reference TRBV2 and TRBJ1-4, is as follows: EPEVTQTPSHQVTQMGQEVILRCVPISNHLYFYWYRQILGQKVEFLVSFYNNEISEKSEIFDDQFSVERPDGSNFTLKIRSTKLEDSAMYFCASRRSGGGEKLFFGSGTQLSVL.

This clone has a handful of counts. The rearrangement uses TRBV6-5 and TRBJ1-1; TRBD1 aligns across 9 bases. CDR1 and CDR2 from the germline V gene are MNHEY and SVGAGI. J was trimmed by 6 bases and V by 5 bases; bases with no gene match: 1. The CDR3 runs 12 residues. CDR3 DNA: TGTGCCAGCAGTCGACAGGGGGCTGAAGCTTTCTTT. The encoded protein is CASSRQGAEAFF.

V and J are TRBV6-5 and TRBJ1-5; no definite D call. Trimming took 6 bases from V and 4 from J, leaving 13 bases between them. This CDR3 contains 14 residues. Germline V gene data show CDR1 as MNHEY and CDR2 as SVGAGI. The CDR3 coding sequence is TGTGCCAGCAGCCCTCAAAACTGGAATCAGCCCCAGCATTTT. It translates to CASSPQNWNQPQHF.

The V gene is TRBV19, the J gene TRBJ2-3; TRBD2 matches at 14 bases. Trimming took 5 bases from V and 8 from J; bases not matched to a gene: 6. The CDR3 has 15 amino acids. Germline V lookup: CDR1 LNHDA, CDR2 SQIVND (reference sequence). CDR3 residues: CASSPGLAGEATQYF. The DNA of the CDR3 is TGTGCCAGTAGTCCGGGACTAGCGGGAGAGGCTACGCAGTATTTT.

The V gene is TRBV7-9, the J gene TRBJ2-7, with TRBD2 matching 9 bases. In germline, CDR1 is SEHNR, CDR2 FQNEAQ (reference sequence). Unmatched junction bases numbered 8, after V lost 7 bases and J lost 7 bases. The CDR3 runs to 13 residues. The CDR3 is CASTQGGREEQYF. In nucleotides, the CDR3 is TGTGCCAGCACCCAAGGCGGGAGGGAAGAGCAGTACTTC.

This rearrangement joins TRBV19 to TRBJ2-1; D gene uncertain. CDR1 and CDR2 from the germline V gene are LNHDA and SQIVND (reference sequence). CDR3 length: 11 residues. Trimming cost V 6 bases and J 5 bases, with 5 bases left between them. CDR3 sequence reads: CASRTHNEQFF. The CDR3 region has the DNA TGTGCCAGTAGGACGCACAATGAGCAGTTCTTC.

This chain uses TRBV30 with TRBJ2-6; 7 nucleotides match TRBD1. The CDR3 runs 17 residues. V was pared by 0 bases and J by 0 bases, with 5 bases of the junction left unmatched. In germline, CDR1 is GTSNPN, CDR2 SVGIG (reference sequence). CDR3 sequence reads: CAWSVAGGFSGANVLTF. The CDR3 DNA follows: TGTGCCTGGAGTGTGGCAGGGGGATTCTCTGGGGCCAACGTCCTGACTTTC. Variable domain in full (rest from reference TRBV30 and TRBJ2-6): SQTIHQWPATLVQPVGSPLSLECTVEGTSNPNLYWYRQAAGRGLQLLFYSVGIGQISSEVPQNLSASRPQDRQFILSSKKLLLSDSGFYLCAWSVAGGFSGANVLTFGAGSRLTVL.

This rearrangement joins TRBV4-2 to TRBJ2-2; TRBD2 agrees at 9 bases. The V and J ends lost 4 bases and 6 bases, in that order; junction bases with no gene match: 12. CDR3 size: 17 residues. The V gene's germline CDR1 is LGHNA and CDR2 YNFKEQ. The CDR3 spells CASSPLGSGSGSGELFF. CDR3 DNA: TGTGCCAGCAGCCCTCTCGGTAGCGGGAGCGGGTCCGGGGAGCTGTTTTTT.

The rearrangement links TRBV14 to TRBJ2-1, with D perhaps matching TRBD2 (6 bases). Trimming took off 0 bases at V and 0 bases at J, with 9 bases between the two ends. The V gene's germline CDR1 is SGHDN and CDR2 FVKESK. The CDR3 is 16 residues long. CDR3 region: CASSQDRESSYNEQFF. The CDR3 DNA reads as TGTGCCAGCAGCCAAGATCGGGAGAGCTCCTACAATGAGCAGTTCTTC.

The chain recombines TRBV7-9 with TRBJ1-4; D remains unclear. This CDR3 contains 15 residues. Trimming took off 2 bases at V and 7 bases at J, with 14 bases between the two ends. Germline CDR1 reads SEHNR; CDR2 reads FQNEAQ (reference sequence). The CDR3 DNA reads as TGTGCCAGCAGCTTAATACTTCCGACTGGTGAAAAACTGTTTTTT. Protein: CASSLILPTGEKLFF.

V usage is TRBV9 and J usage is TRBJ2-5, with D possibly TRBD1 on 6 matching bases. Germline CDR1 is SGDLS and CDR2 is YYNGEE. CDR3 length: 15 amino acids. Trimming removed 4 bases from V and 2 bases from J, with 15 bases in between. The CDR3: CASSSTLGQQETQYF. The DNA for the CDR3 is TGTGCCAGCAGCTCAACCTTAGGACAGCAAGAGACCCAGTACTTC.

The rearrangement links TRBV2 to TRBJ2-7; perhaps D is TRBD1 or TRBD2 (5 bases each). This CDR3 comprises 15 residues. V was shortened by 3 bases and J by 4 bases, with 16 bases between the two germline ends. Per germline, CDR1 SNHLY and CDR2 FYNNEI. CDR3 DNA: TGTGCCAGCAGTGACACAATCGGCAGGGAGTACGAGCAGTACTTC. Its protein is CASSDTIGREYEQYF.

The chain combines TRBV28 with TRBJ2-5, with 7 bases that match TRBD1. The CDR3 contains 11 residues. With V trimmed by 10 bases and J by 3 bases, 2 bases remained unmatched. The V gene's germline CDR1 is MDHEN and CDR2 SYDVKM. CDR3 amino acids: CATDREETQYF. DNA of the CDR3: TGTGCCACCGACAGGGAAGAGACCCAGTACTTC.